This T cell receptor (beta chain) was identified during a study of circulating tumor DNA in untreated peripheral T-cell lymphoma. Study-level findings and limits: Tumor-specific clonotypes were found in more than 65% of patients.

Before treatment, baseline tumor tissue was collected for sequencing. Comment on this clone: Its specificity is unknown.

Clones were read by immunoSEQ multiplex PCR, and TCRdb kept only the in-frame ones, dropping some. The table includes 1,000 to 1,200 clones, almost 85% detected once. What was sequenced was tumor tissue. The receptor was derived from a human donor with peripheral T-cell lymphoma.

The CDR3 protein is CASSFLGGGETDTQYF. DNA for the CDR3: TGTGCCAGTAGTTTTTTGGGGGGCGGGGAGACAGATACGCAGTATTTT. The chain has TRBV19 and TRBJ2-3; D is tentatively TRBD1 or TRBD2 (6 bases each). V was pared by 5 bases and J by 3 bases, with 18 bases between. The CDR3 extends over 16 amino acids. CDR1 is LNHDA and CDR2 is SQIVND in the germline V gene (reference sequence).